This T cell receptor (beta chain) derives from a study of persistence of HIV-infected CD4 T cells. Turning to this clone: Its antigen is unknown.

The CDR3 is 13 amino acids. V was pared by 4 bases and J by 8 bases, with 12 bases between. Germline CDR1 and CDR2: LGHNT and FRNRAP. Cells were stimulated with CMV-infected fibroblast lysates at roughly 9.1 ug/mL. Memory cells lacking CD40L and CD69 with high CD45RO were sorted. Plasma HIV-1 RNA stayed below 50 copies/mL for at least 4 years. Stimulated PBMCs had first been depleted of CD8+ T cells. Sequencing used immunoSEQ version 4 in survey mode. Generated by immunoSEQ multiplex PCR, the TCRdb table keeps only in-frame clones and is missing some. The table has roughly 41,000 clones, around 80% seen once.

This receptor was taken from an adult man with HIV who was CMV-seropositive. V gene TRBV12-5 combines with J gene TRBJ1-3; possibly TRBD1 for D (5 bases). The sample in question was CD4+ T cells sorted from PBMCs after approximately 20-hour stimulation, obtained from a patient who received antiretroviral therapy. The CDR3 loop is CASGSLLGDTIYF. The CDR3 DNA reads as TGTGCTAGTGGTTCCCTTCTAGGGGACACCATATATTTT.